A single sample gave rise to the 26 T cell receptor beta chains below, sequenced in a study of T cell clonality in common variable immunodeficiency. Produced via immunoSEQ multiplex PCR; TCRdb's table is partial and in-frame only. In total the sample includes tens of thousands of clones, none of them seen once. Sample: peripheral blood mononuclear cells. The receptors originated from a person aged 18-70 years in good health.

The table lists this clone with many counts. The read terminates 3 residues before the CDR3 end, so the remaining end is supplied by the germline J gene. This chain connects TRBV20-1 to TRBJ2-7; tentatively, D is TRBD1 (6 bases). The CDR3 sequence is 13 residues long. Germline V gene lookup returns CDR1 DFQATT and CDR2 SNEGSKA (reference sequence). The V end lost 6 bases, the J end lost 0 bases, and 12 bases lay between the germline ends. CDR3 sequence reads: CSASPGASYEQYF. The sequenced CDR3 bases are TGCAGTGCGTCCCCAGGGGCCTCCTACGAG.

This clone has ten or more counts. The CDR3 end falls 3 residues outside the read, so it is completed with the germline J gene. The rearrangement uses TRBV6-2 or TRBV6-3 and TRBJ2-6; no reliable D call. Germline V gene sequence: CDR1 MNHEY, CDR2 SVGEGT. This CDR3 contains 16 residues. V lost 5 bases, J lost 0 bases, and 11 bases lay in between. The CDR3 spells CASSALLSSGANVLTF. The part of the CDR3 DNA that was read is TGTGCCAGCAGTGCTTTACTGAGCTCTGGGGCCAACGTC.

Worth noting for this clone: The junction does not match germline at one end; this may be a read error. CDR3 amino acids: CTSSWGGWETQYF. CDR3 bases read: TGTACCAGCAGCTGGGGGGGCTGGGAGACC. The rearrangement uses TRBV7-3 and TRBJ2-5; D possibly corresponds to TRBD2 (7 bases). The observed sequence ends 3 residues before the CDR3 terminus, with the missing tail filled in from the germline J gene. This CDR3 has 13 amino acids. Per the germline V gene, CDR1 is SGHTA and CDR2 is FQGTGA.

This clone showed up many times. The read is 3 residues too short to cover the CDR3 end, so that end is filled in from the germline J gene. V gene TRBV7-6 combines with J gene TRBJ2-5, with a tentative D call TRBD2 (5 bases). Germline V gives CDR1 SGHVS, CDR2 FNYEAQ. Trimming left V 3 bases short and J 5 bases short, with 10 bases between. This CDR3 is built from 13 residues. The DNA read from the CDR3 is TGTGCCAGCAGCTTCGGACTTTTGGAGACC. Translated: CASSFGLLET. The CDR3 reads in full as CASSFGLLETQYF.

This clone was detected many times. The read comes to an end 3 residues before the CDR3 does, leaving the germline J gene to fill in the end. This chain joins TRBV5-1 and TRBJ2-3, with D unresolved. Per the germline V gene, CDR1 is SGHRS and CDR2 is YFSETQ. CDR3 length: 13 residues. Trimming took 4 bases from V and 8 from J, leaving 14 bases between them. The CDR3 DNA, read in part, is TGCGCCAGCAGCAGAACCCTAGAGGCTACG. It specifies CASSRTLEAT. The full CDR3 is CASSRTLEATQYF. Using reference TRBV5-1 and TRBJ2-3 for the parts outside the CDR3, the full variable domain is KAGVTQTPRYLIKTRGQQVTLSCSPISGHRSVSWYQQTPGQGLQFLFEYFSETQRNKGNFPGRFSGRQFSNSRSEMNVSTLELGDSALYLCASSRTLEATQYFGPGTRLTVL.

This clone was observed many times. Partial CDR3 DNA: TGTGCCAGCAGCCCTCAGGAGAAAGACGAG. Amino acids: CASSPQEKDE. The entire CDR3 sequence reads CASSPQEKDEQYF. The rearrangement joins TRBV5-4 to TRBJ2-7; D remains ambiguous. The sequenced fragment ends 3 residues before the CDR3 boundary, so the rest is inferred from the germline J gene. This CDR3 is 13 amino acids long. Trimming removed 4 bases from V and 5 bases from J, with 13 bases in between. Germline V gene data show CDR1 as SGHNT and CDR2 as YYREEE (reference sequence).

This clone was picked up many times. Read data end 3 residues before the CDR3 end; the end is taken from the germline J gene. V usage is TRBV5-8 and J usage is TRBJ1-1, with D perhaps TRBD1 (5 bases). The CDR3 has 14 residues. Germline V lookup: CDR1 SGHTS, CDR2 YDEGEE. Trimming removed 7 bases at V and 3 bases at J, with 16 bases between. The sequenced CDR3 bases are TGTGCCAGCCTGAAGAGGGGTACCCACACTGAA. As protein: CASLKRGTHTE. The full-length CDR3 reads as CASLKRGTHTEAFF.

This clone was seen more than once but under ten times. The CDR3 extends 3 residues past the end of the read, so its final part is completed from the germline J gene. The rearrangement uses TRBV5-3 and TRBJ2-7; TRBD2 aligns across 7 bases. TRBV5-3 is classed as an ORF, of uncertain function. Unmatched junction bases numbered 10, after V lost 4 bases and J lost 3 bases. This CDR3 is 15 amino acids long. The CDR3 region is CARSRIGGVYYEQYF. The covered CDR3 bases are TGTGCCAGAAGCCGGATTGGGGGGGTATACTACGAG.

This clone has a count of ten or more. The read halts 3 residues ahead of the CDR3 end, with the missing end drawn from the germline J gene. J is TRBJ1-1 and V is TRBV14; D perhaps matches TRBD1 (5 bases). CDR3 length: 13 residues. Trimming removed 3 bases at V and 7 bases at J, with 12 bases between. Germline V gene sequence: CDR1 SGHDN, CDR2 FVKESK. The CDR3 protein is CASSHPGGNEAFF. Incomplete CDR3 DNA: TGTGCCAGCAGCCACCCCGGGGGAAATGAA.

On this clone: The sequenced fragment ends 3 residues before the CDR3 boundary, so the rest is inferred from the germline J gene. The chain joins TRBV11-3 to TRBJ2-7; the D call may be TRBD1 or TRBD2 (5 bases each). The V and J ends lost 1 base and 5 bases respectively, with 15 bases between them. Looked up from germline, CDR1 is SGHNT and CDR2 is YENEEA. This CDR3 has 15 residues. CDR3 DNA (partial): TGTGCCAGCAGCTTAGGAGGGGCCAAGGAGGACGAG. Its translation: CASSLGGAKEDE. The full CDR3 protein reads CASSLGGAKEDEQYF. The whole variable domain, remainder taken from reference TRBV11-3 and TRBJ2-7, is EAGVVQSPRYKIIEKKQPVAFWCNPISGHNTLYWYLQNLGQGPELLIRYENEEAVDDSQLPKDRFSAERLKGVDSTLKIQPAELGDSAVYLCASSLGGAKEDEQYFGPGTRLTVT.

About this clone: The CDR3 goes on 3 residues after the read ends, and that part is filled in from the germline J gene. This sequence joins TRBV20-1 and TRBJ2-1; TRBD2 is a possible D gene (6 bases). The length of the CDR3 is 14 residues. The V and J ends lost 7 bases and 3 bases respectively, with 16 bases between them. Germline CDR1 is DFQATT and CDR2 is SNEGSKA (reference sequence). The CDR3 region is CSGVEGLDYNEQFF. Partial CDR3 DNA: TGCAGTGGGGTGGAGGGACTCGACTACAATGAG.

In this sample, this clone turned up many times. Read data end 3 residues before the CDR3 end; the end is taken from the germline J gene. The rearrangement joins TRBV5-3 to TRBJ2-3, with 8 bases that match TRBD1. TRBV5-3 is identified as an open reading frame with a role that is uncertain. The CDR3 is made up of 15 amino acids. V shed 3 bases, J shed 2 bases, and the junction held 5 bases outside the gene matches. CDR3 amino acids: CARSYRTGPTDTQYF. CDR3 DNA, as far as it was read: TGTGCCAGAAGCTACCGGACAGGGCCCACAGATACG.

This clone was detected many times. Read sequence stops 3 residues before the CDR3 end, and the germline J gene provides the missing end. J is TRBJ1-1 and V is TRBV29-1; no clear D gene. The V gene lost 3 bases and the J gene lost 6 bases, with 5 bases spanning the gap. Germline loops: CDR1 SQVTM, CDR2 ANQGSEA. CDR3 length: 10 amino acids. This CDR3 reads CSVEAAEAFF. CDR3 DNA, as far as it was read: TGCAGCGTTGAGGCAGCTGAA.

This clone was counted many times. The read ends 3 residues shy of where the CDR3 ends; the end is completed using the germline J gene. This chain links TRBV5-8 with TRBJ2-1; the D gene is possibly TRBD2 (6 bases). This CDR3 is built from 13 residues. Germline-derived CDR1 and CDR2 are SGHTS and YDEGEE. Trimming left V 5 bases short and J 4 bases short, with 10 bases between. The CDR3 bases that were read are TGTGCCAGCAGGGCGGGATTTTACAATGAG. The encoded protein is CASRAGFYNE. The complete CDR3 protein is CASRAGFYNEQFF.

This clone was seen ten or more times. The missing CDR3 end, 3 residues past where the read stops, is filled in from the germline J gene. V gene TRBV7-9 combines with J gene TRBJ2-5; a possible D gene is TRBD2 (6 bases). CDR1 is SEHNR and CDR2 is FQNEAQ in the germline V gene (reference sequence). The CDR3 is 14 amino acids. Trimming removed 2 bases at V and 4 bases at J, with 11 bases between. The CDR3 sequence is CASSLSSEGETQYF. The part of the CDR3 DNA that was read is TGTGCCAGCAGCTTATCTAGCGAGGGAGAGACC.

This clone was counted at least ten times. The observed sequence ends 3 residues before the CDR3 terminus, with the missing tail filled in from the germline J gene. Other DNA sequences in this sample translate to the same CDR3. V gene TRBV11-2 combines with J gene TRBJ1-6; TRBD1 might be the D (6 bases). CDR1 is SGHAT, CDR2 FQNNGV, per germline. Deletions cut 2 bases from V and 10 bases from J, with 15 bases between. This CDR3 comprises 15 residues. The part of the CDR3 DNA that was read is TGTGCCAGCAGCTTACTTGGAAGCGGGGGCTCACCC. This translates into CASSLLGSGGSP. The complete CDR3 sequence is CASSLLGSGGSPLHF.

The sample holds many counts of this clone. The CDR3 end falls 3 residues outside the read, so it is completed with the germline J gene. J is TRBJ2-1 and V is TRBV24-1; 9 nucleotides match TRBD1. CDR3 length: 16 amino acids. J gave up 7 bases and V 4 bases, and 10 bases lay outside the gene matches. The germline gives CDR1 KGHDR, CDR2 SFDVKD. This CDR3 reads CATSEVQGQGRNEQFF. The sequenced CDR3 bases are TGTGCCACCAGTGAAGTTCAGGGACAGGGAAGAAATGAG.

This clone has ten or more counts. The CDR3 end is not reached by the read, which stops 3 residues before it; the germline J gene fills it in. The chain has TRBV30 and TRBJ1-1, with D maybe TRBD1 (6 bases). The CDR3 extends over 13 amino acids. Germline CDR1 reads GTSNPN; CDR2 reads SVGIG (reference sequence). V dropped 1 base and J dropped 1 base, with 7 bases sitting between them. CDR3 DNA, as far as it was read: TGTGCCTGGAGTGAACAGGGGAACACTGAA. Its protein is CAWSEQGNTE. In full, the CDR3 is CAWSEQGNTEAFF.

This clone occurred many times. The sequenced fragment ends 3 residues before the CDR3 boundary, so the rest is inferred from the germline J gene. The chain joins TRBV5-1 to TRBJ2-2, with TRBD1 identical over 8 bases. J was trimmed by 8 bases and V by 2 bases; bases with no gene match: 8. Looked up from germline, CDR1 is SGHRS and CDR2 is YFSETQ. This CDR3 has 15 amino acids. CDR3 DNA (partial): TGCGCCAGCAGCTTCAGGACAGGGTCGGCGGGGGAG. This codes for CASSFRTGSAGE. The entire CDR3 protein is CASSFRTGSAGELFF.

This clone appeared many times. The CDR3 is cut off 3 residues early in the read; its end comes from the germline J gene. The chain is built from TRBV7-9 and TRBJ2-5; 8 positions agree with TRBD2. V gave up 3 bases and J gave up 5 bases; unmatched junction bases: 8. The CDR3 extends over 15 amino acids. Germline V CDR1 and CDR2: SEHNR, FQNEAQ (reference sequence). CDR3 sequence: CASSLNLAGSETQYF. CDR3 DNA, as far as it was read: TGTGCCAGCAGCTTGAACTTAGCGGGGTCGGAGACC.

This clone was recorded a few times. Sequencing ends 3 residues short of the CDR3 end; the germline J gene provides the rest. The chain has TRBV18 and TRBJ1-5, with D perhaps matching TRBD1 (5 bases). Germline loops: CDR1 KGHSH, CDR2 LQKENI. V gave up 3 bases and J gave up 4 bases, with 16 bases separating them. The CDR3 contains 16 residues. CDR3 region: CASSPPGKKGNQPQHF. The DNA read from the CDR3 is TGTGCCAGCTCACCGCCAGGGAAAAAGGGTAATCAGCCC.

This clone was seen many times. The sequence runs out 3 residues before the end of the CDR3; the remainder is reconstructed from the germline J gene. The V call is TRBV7-2, the J call TRBJ1-2; 9 bases are shared with TRBD1. Germline V gives CDR1 SGHTA, CDR2 FQGNSA. This CDR3 is built from 13 residues. CDR3 in amino acids: CASSSGTGLGYTF. CDR3 DNA (partial): TGTGCCAGCAGCTCCGGGACAGGGCTCGGC.

This clone has at least ten counts. Its ends do not fully match the called genes, so a read error is possible. From the germline J gene comes the end of the CDR3, since the read stops 3 residues before it. In the same sample, other DNA sequences code for this CDR3. This chain links TRBV5-4 with TRBJ1-3, with D perhaps matching TRBD1 (5 bases). Germline lookup yields CDR1 SGHNT and CDR2 YYREEE (reference sequence). The CDR3 length is 15 residues. The CDR3 loop is CASSLKGPSGNTIYF. The CDR3 DNA, read in part, is TGTGCCAGCAGCTTAAAGGGGCCCTCTGGAAACACA.

This clone was detected only a few times. At one of its ends the junction is not consistent with the germline gene, which may arise from a read error. The sequence runs out 3 residues before the end of the CDR3; the remainder is reconstructed from the germline J gene. This chain joins TRBV7-9 and TRBJ1-2; D not certain. This CDR3 is built from 13 residues. CDR1 is SEHNR, CDR2 FQNEAQ, per germline (reference sequence). The chain's CDR3 is CSSSQEMRDGYTF. The part of the CDR3 DNA that was read is TGTTCCAGCAGTCAAGAAATGAGGGATGGC.

This clone occurred a few times. With the read ending 3 residues before the CDR3 end, the germline J gene is used to fill in that end. The chain employs TRBV19 and TRBJ1-4, with 8 bases that match TRBD1. The length of the CDR3 is 16 residues. CDR1 is LNHDA and CDR2 is SQIVND in the germline V gene (reference sequence). The CDR3 reads CASSVSSGGGNSPLFF. CDR3 DNA (partial): TGTGCCAGTAGTGTTTCCTCAGGGGGCGGGAATTCACCA.

This clone came up many times. The read is 3 residues too short to cover the CDR3 end, so that end is filled in from the germline J gene. This sequence joins TRBV6-2 or TRBV6-3 and TRBJ2-1; the match to TRBD2 covers 9 bases. Germline V gives CDR1 MNHEY, CDR2 SVGEGT. After removal of 6 bases from V and 3 bases from J, the junction contained 3 bases not matched to a gene. The CDR3 is 14 amino acids. The CDR3 loop reads CASSLSGGYNEQFF. Partial CDR3 DNA: TGTGCCAGCAGCCTTAGCGGGGGCTACAATGAG.